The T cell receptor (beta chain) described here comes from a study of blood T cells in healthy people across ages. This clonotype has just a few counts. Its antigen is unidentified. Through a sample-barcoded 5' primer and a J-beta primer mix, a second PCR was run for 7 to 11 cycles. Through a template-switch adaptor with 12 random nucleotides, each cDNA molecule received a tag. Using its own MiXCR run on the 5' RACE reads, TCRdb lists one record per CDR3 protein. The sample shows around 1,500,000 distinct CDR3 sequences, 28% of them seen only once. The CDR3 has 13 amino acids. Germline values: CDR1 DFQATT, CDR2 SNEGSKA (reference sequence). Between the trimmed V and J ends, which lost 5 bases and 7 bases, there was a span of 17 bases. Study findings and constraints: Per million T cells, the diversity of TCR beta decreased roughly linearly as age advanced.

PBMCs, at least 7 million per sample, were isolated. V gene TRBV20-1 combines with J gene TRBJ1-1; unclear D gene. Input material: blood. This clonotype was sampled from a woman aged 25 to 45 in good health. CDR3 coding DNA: TGCAGTGCTTACCTATCCATCGTGGGTGAAGCTTTCTTT. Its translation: CSAYLSIVGEAFF.